This TCR beta chain was found in a study of early T cells in non-severe SARS-CoV-2 infection. Study at large: Sequencing of bulk RNA from unsorted whole blood was done, without chain pairing. Study-wide results and limits: The matching step, a VDJdb search, favored anti-spike CD8 responses and missed private and CD4 specificities.

A remark on this clonotype: No antigen is known for it.

Unique molecular identifiers (one per individual cDNA molecule) were attached. TCRdb re-called the 5' RACE reads with MiXCR, one entry per CDR3 protein. The sample consists of 50,000 to 80,000 distinct CDR3 sequences, roughly 9% of them appearing once. The CDR3 length is 16 residues. CDR1 DFQATT and CDR2 SNEGSKA come from the germline V gene (reference sequence). Trimming at V came to 3 bases and at J to 7 bases, leaving 15 bases not matched to a gene. This TCR came from an adult who was a healthcare worker with PCR-confirmed SARS-CoV-2 infection or an uninfected control (not recorded which). Sequenced here: whole blood, sampled at baseline. The genes are TRBV20-1 and TRBJ2-1; 7 bases are shared with TRBD2. The CDR3 nucleotides are TGCAGTGCTAGGGATTTTGATACTAGCGTGTCTAATGAGCAGTTCTTC. Encoded protein: CSARDFDTSVSNEQFF.